Here is one TCR beta chain with its context. Produced via immunoSEQ multiplex PCR; TCRdb's table is partial and in-frame only. Among about 150,000 clones, more than 80% were seen once, and the ten largest hold about 4.4%. This study enrolled people aged roughly 18 to 100 from 24 US geographic areas. Categorization into cohorts depended on clinical history that participants reported. What the recovered Cohort 3 donors had was two negative PCRs, clearance, or symptom resolution. This sample is part of a study of blood T cell repertoires in COVID-19. Overall study context: The study drew acute and convalescent COVID-19 samples from the United States, Italy and Spain.

The germline CDR1 and CDR2 sequences are SGHTS and YDEGEE. V shed 4 bases and J shed 7 bases, with 11 bases lying between them. This CDR3 contains 12 residues. The sample was PBMCs or T cells enriched from blood (not recorded which). The TCR comes from a man between 50 and 59 years old who had recovered from COVID-19. V and J are TRBV5-8 and TRBJ1-1; a weak D match, TRBD1 (5 bases). The CDR3 DNA reads TGTGCCAGCAGCCGACAGTATTTTGAAGCTTTCTTT. Its translation: CASSRQYFEAFF.